What follows are 20 T cell receptor beta chains derived from one specimen sequenced in a study of neurological immune-mediated disorders (dated by TCRdb to about 2019). Libraries were built with 5' RACE. The reads were generated on an Illumina HiSeq 2500. TCRdb itself trimmed the public reads at Q25 with fastp, ran MiXCR and retained productive beta chains. Rows are combined by CDR3 protein, so each entry shows the most common genes and DNA. For this sample there are about 59,000 distinct CDR3 sequences; 10% to 15% appear just once. Clones ranked in the top ten supply about 10% of the sample. Sequencing used PBMCs. The source of these receptors is a woman between 55 and 75 years old with HTLV-1-associated myelopathy (HAM/TSP).

At least ten counts were recorded for this clonotype. The chain carries TRBV5-6 and TRBJ2-1; D might be TRBD2 (5 bases). Germline V gives CDR1 SGHDT, CDR2 YYEEEE. There are 15 residues in the CDR3. The V end lost 2 bases, the J end lost 12 bases, and 21 bases lay between the germline ends. The CDR3 region is CASSFDLAGLTRQFF. The CDR3, as DNA: TGTGCCAGCAGCTTTGATTTGGCGGGCCTCACGAGGCAGTTCTTC. Full variable domain (outside the CDR3, taken from reference TRBV5-6 and TRBJ2-1): DAGVTQSPTHLIKTRGQQVTLRCSPKSGHDTVSWYQQALGQGPQFIFQYYEEEERQRGNFPDRFSGHQFPNYSSELNVNALLLGDSALYLCASSFDLAGLTRQFFGPGTRLTVL.

This clonotype was seen many times. This sequence joins TRBV5-5 and TRBJ2-5; 12 bases line up with TRBD2. The CDR3 extends over 17 amino acids. The germline V gene has CDR1 SGHKS and CDR2 YYEKEE (reference sequence). V dropped 0 bases and J dropped 5; count of bases not matched to a gene: 8. The CDR3 loop is CASSLGLAGGPWETQYF. The CDR3 bases are TGTGCCAGCAGCTTGGGTCTAGCGGGAGGGCCGTGGGAGACCCAGTACTTC.

This clonotype has ten or more counts. The CDR3 protein is CASSLEVSYEQYF. The CDR3 DNA is TGCGCCAGCAGCTTGGAGGTTTCCTACGAGCAGTACTTC. This chain joins TRBV5-1 and TRBJ2-7, with D unclear. This CDR3 comprises 13 residues. The ends were cut back, 0 bases at V and 1 base at J, with 5 bases in the middle. The germline CDR1 and CDR2 sequences are SGHRS and YFSETQ.

The V call is TRBV7-8, the J call TRBJ1-1; D gene unclear. The CDR3 totals 13 residues. V was cut by 5 bases and J by 4 bases, with 11 bases left in between. The germline CDR1 and CDR2 sequences are SGHVS and FQNEAQ. The CDR3: CASSMSLGTEAFF. For the CDR3, the DNA is TGTGCCAGCAGCATGTCCCTGGGCACTGAAGCTTTCTTT.

This clonotype was seen repeatedly, ten times or more. The genes are TRBV27 and TRBJ1-1; TRBD1 is a possible D gene (5 bases). The germline CDR1 and CDR2 sequences are MNHEY and SMNVEV (reference sequence). Trimming took off 2 bases at V and 6 bases at J, with 19 bases between the two ends. The length of the CDR3 is 16 residues. CDR3 sequence reads: CASSLTVGQGLAEAFF. The CDR3 bases are TGTGCCAGCAGTTTAACGGTCGGGCAGGGTTTGGCTGAAGCTTTCTTT.

The sample holds many counts of this clonotype. This rearrangement joins TRBV2 to TRBJ2-5; D not resolved. Germline V CDR1 and CDR2: SNHLY, FYNNEI. The V gene lost 7 bases and the J gene lost 1 base, with 10 bases spanning the gap. The CDR3 length is 13 residues. CDR3 loop: CASMRDTQETQYF. The CDR3 bases are TGTGCCAGCATGCGAGACACCCAAGAGACCCAGTACTTC.

This clonotype was seen repeatedly, ten times or more. The rearrangement uses TRBV20-1 and TRBJ2-7; maybe TRBD1 (5 bases). CDR3 length equals 15 residues. Trimming removed 0 bases at V and 2 bases at J, with 14 bases between. CDR1 DFQATT and CDR2 SNEGSKA come from the germline V gene (reference sequence). The CDR3 loop is CSARDFDRSTYEQYF. The CDR3 DNA reads as TGCAGTGCTAGAGATTTTGACAGATCTACCTACGAGCAGTACTTC.

This clonotype has at least ten counts. The chain links TRBV5-1 to TRBJ2-7; 7 nucleotides line up with TRBD1. After removal of 4 bases from V and 2 bases from J, the junction contained 6 bases not matched to a gene. The CDR3 contains 14 residues. Germline CDR1 and CDR2: SGHRS and YFSETQ. The DNA for the CDR3 is TGCGCCAGCAGCACCGGGACAGCAACCTACGAGCAGTACTTC. This encodes CASSTGTATYEQYF.

This clonotype was seen repeatedly, ten times or more. The V and J genes are TRBV28 and TRBJ2-5, with 8 bases matching TRBD2. CDR1 and CDR2 (germline): MDHEN, SYDVKM. CDR3 length: 15 residues. Trimming removed 2 bases from V and 3 bases from J; junction bases left unmatched: 5. The CDR3 DNA sequence: TGTGCCAGCAGTTTAGTGTTGGGACTAGAAGAGACCCAGTACTTC. It codes for CASSLVLGLEETQYF.

V gene TRBV29-1 combines with J gene TRBJ1-2; D ambiguous. This CDR3 contains 12 residues. In germline, CDR1 is SQVTM, CDR2 ANQGSEA. Trimming removed 2 bases from V and 6 bases from J, with 10 bases in between. The CDR3 loop is CSVEQRSNGYTF. CDR3 DNA sequence: TGCAGCGTTGAACAGCGATCCAATGGCTACACCTTC.

This clonotype has at least ten counts. J is TRBJ2-1 and V is TRBV5-1; 15 bases fit TRBD2. CDR1 and CDR2 from the germline V gene are SGHRS and YFSETQ. CDR3 length: 15 amino acids. V shed 5 bases and J 5 bases; nucleotides not matched to a gene: 2. The CDR3 here is CASSWTSGRDNEQFF. The CDR3 coding sequence is TGCGCCAGCAGTTGGACTAGCGGGAGGGACAATGAGCAGTTCTTC.

In its sample, this clonotype was seen many times. The J gene is TRBJ1-5, the V gene TRBV5-1; tentatively, D is TRBD1 (5 bases). This CDR3 spans 15 amino acids. V lost 0 bases to trimming and J lost 5 bases, with 12 bases between them. Per germline, CDR1 SGHRS and CDR2 YFSETQ. CDR3 residues: CASSLEGRLDQPQHF. CDR3 sequence (DNA): TGCGCCAGCAGCTTGGAGGGGCGCCTCGATCAGCCCCAGCATTTT.

This clonotype was observed at least ten times. The chain uses TRBV29-1 and TRBJ1-2, with 8 nucleotides matching TRBD1. Germline loops: CDR1 SQVTM, CDR2 ANQGSEA. The CDR3 runs 15 residues. With 0 bases clipped from V and 4 bases from J, the junction kept 7 bases outside the gene matches. CDR3 sequence reads: CSVEDLGQGAYGYTF. The DNA for the CDR3 is TGCAGCGTTGAAGATCTTGGCCAGGGGGCCTATGGCTACACCTTC.

This clonotype showed up many times. This sequence joins TRBV12-3 or TRBV12-4 and TRBJ2-7; TRBD1 agrees at 7 bases. Trimming removed 5 bases from V and 0 bases from J; junction bases left unmatched: 7. The CDR3 is 15 residues long. The CDR3 loop is CASSAWGTASYEQYF. The CDR3 DNA sequence: TGTGCCAGCAGTGCCTGGGGGACAGCCTCCTACGAGCAGTACTTC.

This clonotype was seen ten or more times. The genes are TRBV10-3 and TRBJ1-2, with D possibly matching TRBD1 (6 bases). V lost 2 bases and J 3 bases, leaving 10 bases between the germline ends. Germline assignment: CDR1 ENHRY and CDR2 SYGVKD. The CDR3 is made up of 14 amino acids. The CDR3 loop reads CAISERGADYGYTF. CDR3 in DNA: TGTGCCATCAGTGAGAGGGGGGCGGACTATGGCTACACCTTC.

Ten or more counts support this clonotype. The chain couples TRBV18 to TRBJ2-5, with D perhaps TRBD1 (5 bases). Trimming stripped 1 base from V and 5 bases from J, with 8 bases between. The CDR3 covers 13 residues. Germline V gives CDR1 KGHSH, CDR2 LQKENI. This chain's CDR3 is CASSPHAGETQYF. The CDR3 DNA follows: TGTGCCAGCTCACCACATGCAGGGGAGACCCAGTACTTC. The variable domain in full, completed from reference TRBV18 and TRBJ2-5, reads NAGVMQNPRHLVRRRGQEARLRCSPMKGHSHVYWYRQLPEEGLKFMVYLQKENIIDESGMPKERFSAEFPKEGPSILRIQQVVRGDSAAYFCASSPHAGETQYFGPGTRLLVL.

The table lists this clonotype with many counts. The V and J genes are TRBV5-1 and TRBJ2-7, with D perhaps matching TRBD1 (7 bases). Germline V gene sequence: CDR1 SGHRS, CDR2 YFSETQ. V was pared by 4 bases and J by 4 bases, with 18 bases between. This CDR3 is 15 amino acids long. The CDR3 region is CASSPPGGQMYEQYF. CDR3 nucleotides: TGCGCCAGCAGCCCCCCAGGGGGGCAAATGTACGAGCAGTACTTC.

Ten or more counts support this clonotype. The chain carries TRBV20-1 and TRBJ2-7; 9 nucleotides agree with TRBD1. Losses at the gene ends were 0 bases for V and 4 bases for J; bases not matched to a gene: 7. Germline values: CDR1 DFQATT, CDR2 SNEGSKA (reference sequence). This CDR3 is 15 amino acids long. The CDR3 spells CSARDSGQGLYEQYF. CDR3 DNA: TGCAGTGCTAGAGATTCGGGACAGGGCCTTTACGAGCAGTACTTC.

This clonotype was picked up many times. The rearrangement links TRBV10-3 to TRBJ2-5, with D uncertain. The V gene's germline CDR1 is ENHRY and CDR2 SYGVKD. CDR3 length equals 13 residues. Trimming stripped 4 bases from V and 2 bases from J, with 8 bases between. The CDR3 reads CAISGERQETQYF. The CDR3 DNA is TGTGCCATCAGTGGAGAACGACAAGAGACCCAGTACTTC.

The sample holds many counts of this clonotype. The gene calls are TRBV12-3 or TRBV12-4 and TRBJ2-7; 8 positions match TRBD1. CDR3 length: 16 amino acids. The trim removed 5 bases at V and 3 bases at J, leaving 12 bases unmatched. CDR3 DNA sequence: TGTGCCAGCAGTCCAAGGGACAGGTCCTCCCTCTACGAGCAGTACTTC. This encodes CASSPRDRSSLYEQYF.